The rows below give T cell receptor beta chains drawn from one sample of a study of T cells in localized non-small cell lung cancer. Repertoires were generated with immunoSEQ multiplex PCR, while TCRdb's copy carries only in-frame clones and drops some. The sample contains 33,000 or so clones, about 80% of which appear only once. Sequenced here: peripheral blood, sampled before any cancer treatment. These receptors were obtained from a male donor older than 55 with stage III squamous cell lung carcinoma. The CDR3 runs from the conserved cysteine through the conserved F or W. The order of the fields is J gene, clone size, D gene, V gene, CDR3 length, CDR3 protein, CDR3 DNA. D genes are given only for firm matches. The size of a clone is reported for some rows only, either as once, few or many, or as a class for expanded clones.

TRBJ2-1 . TRBD1 TRBV9 15 CASSVQGDRGNEQFF TGTGCCAGCAGCGTACAGGGGGATCGGGGCAATGAGCAGTTCTTC
TRBJ2-6 . . TRBV5-5 16 CASSSQEGAGANVLTF TGTGCCAGCAGCTCACAGGAGGGAGCTGGGGCCAACGTCCTGACTTTC
TRBJ2-1 . TRBD2 TRBV5-4 15 CASSLVAGGNNEQFF TGTGCCAGCAGCTTGGTAGCGGGGGGGAACAATGAGCAGTTCTTC
TRBJ2-7 . . TRBV5-6 13 CASSSYQSYEQYF TGTGCCAGCAGCTCTTACCAGTCCTACGAGCAGTACTTC
TRBJ2-2 . . TRBV30 14 CAWRRQGEVGELFF TGTGCCTGGAGGCGGCAGGGTGAGGTGGGGGAGCTGTTTTTT
TRBJ2-2 . TRBD1 TRBV30 18 CAWSVGSRGRGYTGELFF TGTGCCTGGAGTGTAGGATCCCGAGGCAGGGGGTATACCGGGGAGCTGTTTTTT
TRBJ2-2 once TRBD2 TRBV9 17 CASSPWGLAGISGELFF TGTGCCAGCAGCCCCTGGGGCCTAGCGGGGATTAGCGGGGAGCTGTTTTTT
TRBJ2-2 . . TRBV5-4 14 CASSRDMNTGELFF TGTGCCAGCAGCCGGGACATGAACACCGGGGAGCTGTTTTTT
TRBJ2-1 . . TRBV7-6 13 CASSLALGGEQFF TGTGCCAGCAGCTTAGCGCTCGGTGGTGAGCAGTTCTTC
TRBJ2-3 . . TRBV14 15 CASSQGGGRGNTQYF TGTGCCAGCAGCCAAGGCGGAGGGAGAGGAAATACGCAGTATTTT
TRBJ2-1 . . TRBV6-1 14 CAIFDGSSYNEQFF TGTGCCATATTCGACGGAAGCTCCTACAATGAGCAGTTCTTC
TRBJ2-1 . . TRBV5-6 18 CASSLAGTGTKLADEQFF TGTGCCAGCAGCTTGGCCGGAACAGGGACGAAATTGGCGGATGAGCAGTTCTTC
TRBJ1-5 . . TRBV5-8 15 CASSGGHHSNQPQHF TGTGCCAGCAGCGGGGGACACCATAGCAATCAGCCCCAGCATTTT
TRBJ2-7 . . TRBV19 15 CASSPHRDTLYEQYF TGTGCCAGTAGCCCCCACCGGGACACCTTATACGAGCAGTACTTC
TRBJ2-5 . TRBD2 TRBV18 14 CASSRGLAQETQYF TGTGCCAGCTCACGTGGACTAGCCCAAGAGACCCAGTACTTC
TRBJ1-1 . . TRBV9 13 CASSVEKSTEAFF TGTGCCAGCAGCGTAGAAAAATCCACTGAAGCTTTCTTT
TRBJ1-2 . TRBD1 TRBV7-2 13 CASSRDRGEGYTF TGTGCCAGCAGTCGGGACAGGGGAGAGGGCTACACCTTC
TRBJ2-1 . . TRBV5-1 15 CASSPRSSSYNEQFF TGCGCCAGCAGCCCCCGGTCGAGCTCCTACAATGAGCAGTTCTTC
TRBJ1-2 few TRBD1 TRBV19 14 CASSMQGADYGYTF TGTGCCAGTAGTATGCAGGGGGCCGACTATGGCTACACCTTC